The clone carrying this TCR beta chain turned up a few times. CDR3 size: 14 residues. From germline, CDR1 is MNHEY and CDR2 SVGAGI. J was trimmed by 3 bases and V by 10 bases; bases with no gene match: 5. The sample comes from a study of cytomegalovirus exposure and HLA in healthy donors. Primers for the PCR totalled 60 Vbeta and 13 Jbeta. As processed by the authors: Around 11 million shared chains were among the 65 million to 85 million unique TCR beta chains that a later analysis counted. The protocol was immunoSEQ multiplex PCR, while the TCRdb copy is restricted to in-frame clones and leaves out a portion. That table gives V, J and clone size, and the DNA gave D and trimming. The sample has 110,000 or so clones, around 74% seen once.

Sequencing used PBMCs. The chain carries TRBV6-5 and TRBJ2-2, with 10 bases fitting TRBD1. The origin of this receptor is a man between 35 and 55 years old in good health and CMV-seronegative. CDR3 DNA: TGTGCCACATGGGACAGGGGACACACCGGGGAGCTGTTTTTT. Protein: CATWDRGHTGELFF.